In its sample, the clone carrying this T cell receptor beta chain was seen a few times. This specimen belongs to a study of T-cell reconstitution after alpha-beta-depleted transplantation in children. Unique molecular identifiers were incorporated into the prepared TCRbeta library. One entry per CDR3 protein results from TCRdb running MiXCR on the PCR reads. This sample has hundreds of thousands of distinct CDR3 sequences; roughly 17% occur once, and the top ten carry approximately 1%. Trimming took off 2 bases at V and 5 bases at J, with 9 bases between the two ends. This CDR3 is 13 amino acids long.

This receptor was obtained from a human donor who donated a stem cell graft to a child with acute myeloid leukemia. The chain employs TRBV12-3 or TRBV12-4 and TRBJ2-5; D gene unclear. The sample here was PBMCs from the stem cell graft donor, taken from the stem cell graft. CDR3 DNA sequence: TGTGCCAGCAGTTTATGGGAATTGGAGACCCAGTACTTC. Translated: CASSLWELETQYF.